Each of the 4 T cell receptor beta chains below was sequenced from the same sample in a study of T-cell memory formation after mild COVID-19. MiXCR was run by TCRdb on the 5' RACE reads, yielding one entry per CDR3 protein. Of about 180,000 distinct CDR3 sequences in the sample, 15% to 20% were seen once. Sequencing was done on a sample of PBMCs or a T cell subset sorted from them (not recorded which). The receptors stem from an adult woman who had mild COVID-19 (a few samples of this study predate the infection). Cell type and time point are not known.

This clonotype was seen a few times. The rearrangement links TRBV5-1 to TRBJ2-3; 9 nucleotides agree with TRBD1. This CDR3 is built from 16 residues. The V gene's germline CDR1 is SGHRS and CDR2 YFSETQ. With 0 bases clipped from V and 4 bases from J, the junction kept 6 bases outside the gene matches. CDR3 sequence reads: CASSLEAGTGPDTQYF. For the CDR3, the DNA is TGCGCCAGCAGCTTGGAGGCAGGGACAGGGCCAGATACGCAGTATTTT.

The J gene is TRBJ1-5, the V gene TRBV12-3 or TRBV12-4; the D is unclear. V shed 4 bases and J shed 0 bases, with 10 bases lying between them. This CDR3 comprises 15 residues. CDR3: CASSSDRYSNQPQHF. The CDR3 DNA follows: TGTGCCAGCAGTTCAGACCGATATAGCAATCAGCCCCAGCATTTT.

This chain uses TRBV12-3 or TRBV12-4 with TRBJ2-2; tentative D call: TRBD1 (5 bases). The germline V and J ends were trimmed by 5 bases and 0 bases, with 13 bases remaining between them. The CDR3 length is 16 residues. DNA of the CDR3: TGTGCCAGCAGTAAATTACAGGTCGCGAACACCGGGGAGCTGTTTTTT. Translation: CASSKLQVANTGELFF.

In this sample, this clonotype turned up a few times. This chain connects TRBV6-5 to TRBJ2-7; the D is unclear. The CDR3 spans 13 residues. Germline V CDR1 and CDR2: MNHEY, SVGAGI. V was trimmed by 3 bases and J by 3 bases, leaving 9 bases between them. DNA for the CDR3: TGTGCCAGCAGTTATCAGGCGGACTACGAGCAGTACTTC. As protein: CASSYQADYEQYF.